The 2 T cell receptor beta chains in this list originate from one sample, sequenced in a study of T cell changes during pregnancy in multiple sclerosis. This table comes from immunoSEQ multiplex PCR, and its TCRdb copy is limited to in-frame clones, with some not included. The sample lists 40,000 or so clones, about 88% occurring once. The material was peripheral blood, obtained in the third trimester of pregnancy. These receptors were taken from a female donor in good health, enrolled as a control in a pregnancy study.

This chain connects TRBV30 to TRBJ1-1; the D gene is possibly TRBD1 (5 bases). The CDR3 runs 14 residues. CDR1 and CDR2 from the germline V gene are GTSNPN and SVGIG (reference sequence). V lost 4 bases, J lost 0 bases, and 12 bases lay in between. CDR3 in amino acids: CAWIHRGVNTEAFF. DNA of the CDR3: TGTGCCTGGATACATAGGGGCGTGAACACTGAAGCTTTCTTT.

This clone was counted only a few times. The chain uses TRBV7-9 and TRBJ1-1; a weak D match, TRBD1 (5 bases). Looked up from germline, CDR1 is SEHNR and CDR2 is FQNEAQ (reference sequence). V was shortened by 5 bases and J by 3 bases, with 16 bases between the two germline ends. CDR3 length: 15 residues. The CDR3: CASSAKGLQDTEAFF. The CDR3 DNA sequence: TGTGCCAGCAGCGCTAAGGGACTCCAAGACACTGAAGCTTTCTTT.